This is a list of T cell receptor beta chains from one sample in a study of metastatic and nonmetastatic thyroid tumors. TCRdb called clones again from the PCR reads with MiXCR. The sample holds some 55,000 clones, roughly 30% seen once. Sequenced material: blood. Source of these receptors: a female donor with papillary thyroid cancer or a benign thyroid nodule (not recorded which). Some clones in this sample may be carry-over from other donors' samples. Each CDR3 is given with its conserved first and last residue. D genes are given only for firm matches. Clone size is shown for a subset of rows, as once, few, many or a class of expanded clone.

j_call clone_size cdr3_length v_call d_call cdr3_aa cdr3_nt
TRBJ2-1 NA 14 TRBV11-2 NA CASRPPGLYNEQFF TGTGCCAGCAGACCCCCGGGACTTTACAATGAGCAGTTCTTC
TRBJ2-5 NA 17 TRBV4-2 TRBD2 CASSQELAGVGKETQYF TGTGCCAGCAGCCAAGAACTAGCGGGAGTAGGCAAAGAGACCCAGTACTTC
TRBJ2-5 few 14 TRBV6-1 NA CASSEPGLGETQYF TGTGCCAGCAGTGAGCCGGGACTCGGAGAGACCCAGTACTTC
TRBJ1-5 NA 13 TRBV6-1 NA CASSVTEDQPQHF TGTGCCAGCAGTGTGACCGAGGACCAGCCCCAGCATTTT
TRBJ1-1 few 13 TRBV12-3/TRBV12-4 NA CASSFLPGTEAFF TGTGCCAGCAGTTTTCTTCCCGGAACTGAAGCTTTCTTT
TRBJ1-6 few 14 TRBV25-1 NA CASRGSGYNSPLHF TGTGCCAGCAGGGGGAGCGGCTATAATTCACCCCTCCACTTT
TRBJ1-1 NA 11 TRBV6-9 NA CASNYRQVTFF TGTGCCAGCAATTATCGACAGGTAACTTTCTTT
TRBJ2-3 many 12 TRBV4-1 NA CASSLPDYTQYF TGCGCCAGCAGCCTTCCTGACTATACGCAGTATTTT
TRBJ2-5 few 16 TRBV7-6 NA CASSLYAGSNQETQYF TGTGCCAGCAGCTTATATGCAGGGTCGAACCAAGAGACCCAGTACTTC
TRBJ2-2 NA 15 TRBV7-2 TRBD2 CASSLVSGGTGELFF TGTGCCAGCAGCTTAGTCTCGGGAGGCACCGGGGAGCTGTTTTTT
TRBJ2-5 NA 16 TRBV18 NA CVSSPSLRGMLETQYF TGTGTCAGCTCACCATCCCTAAGGGGGATGCTTGAGACCCAGTACTTC
TRBJ2-1 NA 12 TRBV12-3/TRBV12-4 NA CASTSWQDEQFF TGTGCCAGCACCTCATGGCAGGATGAGCAGTTCTTC
TRBJ2-1 NA 12 TRBV6-1 NA CASSAEYNEQFF TGTGCCAGCAGCGCGGAATACAATGAGCAGTTCTTC
TRBJ2-2 NA 14 TRBV30 TRBD2 CAWSVREGFGELFF TGTGCCTGGAGTGTGCGGGAGGGTTTCGGGGAGCTGTTTTTT
TRBJ2-1 NA 17 TRBV11-2 TRBD2 CASSFRAGGPSYNEQFF TGTGCCAGCAGCTTCCGGGCGGGAGGGCCCTCCTACAATGAGCAGTTCTTC
TRBJ1-2 few 16 TRBV5-1 NA CASSWKETEANYGYTF TGCGCCAGCAGCTGGAAAGAGACGGAGGCTAACTATGGCTACACCTTC